The next 3 T cell receptor beta chains were all read from a single sample in a study of regulatory T cells in long-lasting Graves disease (dated by TCRdb to the early 2020s). The method was multiplex PCR. The instrument given in TCRdb is Illumina HiSeq 4000. To build TCR beta libraries, CDR3 regions were amplified by Arm-PCR using iRepertoire HTBI primers. Using fastp at Q25 and MiXCR, TCRdb reprocessed the public reads and kept productive beta chains. Each entry merges the rows of one CDR3 protein and shows their most common DNA and genes. The sample data list 600,000 to 800,000 distinct CDR3 sequences, and about 32% of these were observed just once. Clones ranked in the top ten supply 35% to 55% of the sample. The label giving this sample's time point can be read as: persistent/refractory GD, antithyroid drugs over 5 years with positive TRAb. RNA was extracted from PBMCs in TRIzol for both TCR sequencing and RNA sequencing.

The sample consisted of peripheral blood mononuclear cells (PBMCs), taken when the disease was refractory, from a patient treated with antithyroid drugs. The receptors derive from a female donor with Graves disease.

This clonotype was detected many times. The chain recombines TRBV7-2 with TRBJ2-7; TRBD2 aligns across 11 bases. CDR1 SGHTA and CDR2 FQGNSA come from the germline V gene. This CDR3 contains 15 residues. V lost 3 bases to trimming and J lost 2 bases; unmatched junction nucleotides: 3. The CDR3, as DNA: TGTGCCAGCAGCTTTTTAGCGGGAGGGACCTACGAGCAGTACTTC. This gives the protein CASSFLAGGTYEQYF.

The chain is built from TRBV4-1 and TRBJ1-5; D remains unclear. The germline gives CDR1 MGHRA, CDR2 YSYEKL. CDR3 size: 17 residues. Trimming took 0 bases from V and 2 from J, leaving 14 bases between them. The CDR3 loop is CASSQDSRRRGNQPQHF. The CDR3 coding sequence is TGCGCCAGCAGCCAAGATTCGAGACGCCGCGGCAATCAGCCCCAGCATTTT.

The chain uses TRBV7-2 and TRBJ2-5, with D maybe TRBD1 (5 bases). V gave up 8 bases and J gave up 4 bases, with 23 bases separating them. This CDR3 contains 16 residues. Per germline, CDR1 SGHTA and CDR2 FQGNSA. This chain's CDR3 is CASSLGVAGQGETQYF. CDR3 DNA sequence: TGTGCCAGCTCCCTTGGCGTCGCAGGGCAGGGAGAGACCCAGTACTTC.